One and the same sample provided the 14 T cell receptor beta chains below, sequenced in a study of CXCR3-negative and CXCR3-positive naive CD8 T cells. The antigens these receptors bind are not known. The method, 5' RACE with UMI labels, was used to prepare the TRB cDNA libraries. One entry per CDR3 protein, without DNA, is what TCRdb gives after re-calling the 5' RACE reads. The specimen's table records 150,000 or so distinct CDR3 sequences. Study-wide points: Naive cells positive for CXCR3 carried more hydrophobic TRB CDR3s than CXCR3-negative ones.

Sequencing was carried out using naive CXCR3+ CD8+ T cells from blood. Indicated subset: CD45RO-CCR7+CD27+CD95- naive CD8+ T cells expressing CXCR3 (TNR3+). These receptors all stem from a human donor in good health. Some clones in this sample may be carry-over from other donors' samples.

This chain uses TRBV29-1 with TRBJ2-7. The germline gives CDR1 SQVTM, CDR2 ANQGSEA. This CDR3 contains 12 residues. The CDR3 region is CSVVKGPYEQYF.

The chain joins TRBV29-1 to TRBJ2-1; TCRdb reports TRBD2, a call that lacks DNA to check it against. Per germline, CDR1 SQVTM and CDR2 ANQGSEA. The CDR3 consists of 15 residues. CDR3 in amino acids: CSVEYPSGRYNEQFF.

The V gene is TRBV4-3, the J gene TRBJ2-1. CDR1 and CDR2 from the germline V gene are LGHNA and YSLEER. CDR3 length: 15 residues. CDR3 sequence reads: CASSQAQVLDNEQFF.

The chain combines TRBV4-1 with TRBJ2-7; with no DNA, the TCRdb D assignment of TRBD2 cannot be verified. This CDR3 has 18 residues. Germline CDR1 reads MGHRA; CDR2 reads YSYEKL. CDR3 residues: CASSQGPVGGPKSYEQYF.

This chain uses TRBV5-1 with TRBJ2-1. Germline assignment: CDR1 SGHRS and CDR2 YFSETQ. This CDR3 is built from 13 residues. CDR3 sequence: CASSLYPGDEQFF. Supplemented by reference TRBV5-1 and TRBJ2-1, the full variable domain reads KAGVTQTPRYLIKTRGQQVTLSCSPISGHRSVSWYQQTPGQGLQFLFEYFSETQRNKGNFPGRFSGRQFSNSRSEMNVSTLELGDSALYLCASSLYPGDEQFFGPGTRLTVL.

The chain recombines TRBV20-1 with TRBJ2-1; without DNA, the TCRdb call of TRBD2 cannot be checked. Germline V gene data show CDR1 as DFQATT and CDR2 as SNEGSKA (reference sequence). This CDR3 is 18 amino acids long. The CDR3 is CSARGGLAKPVGNNEQFF.

The gene calls are TRBV12-3 or TRBV12-4 and TRBJ2-7; there is no DNA to check the TCRdb D call of TRBD2. The CDR3 consists of 15 residues. The CDR3 protein is CASSPQGTSVHEQYF.

V is TRBV29-1 and J is TRBJ2-1. The length of the CDR3 is 14 residues. The germline CDR1 and CDR2 sequences are SQVTM and ANQGSEA. Here the CDR3 reads CSVGGGRAYNEQFF.

This chain links TRBV28 with TRBJ2-7. From germline, CDR1 is MDHEN and CDR2 SYDVKM. This CDR3 region has 15 residues. CDR3 sequence: CASSLYTWSSYEQYF.

This sequence joins TRBV12-3 or TRBV12-4 and TRBJ1-1; TCRdb names TRBD1, which stays unverified in the absence of DNA. The CDR3 spans 16 residues. CDR3 in amino acids: CASSLAGGGMNTEAFF.

The V call is TRBV27, the J call TRBJ2-2; the TCRdb call, TRBD1, lacks DNA for checking. The CDR3 is 14 amino acids. Germline V CDR1 and CDR2: MNHEY, SMNVEV (reference sequence). CDR3 in amino acids: CATLKQGTTGELFF.

The gene calls are TRBV9 and TRBJ2-1; TCRdb returns TRBD1, unconfirmable since there is no DNA. This CDR3 contains 17 residues. Per germline, CDR1 SGDLS and CDR2 YYNGEE. The CDR3 protein is CASSVSQGAFSGNEQFF. The whole variable domain, filled in from reference TRBV9 and TRBJ2-1, reads DSGVTQTPKHLITATGQRVTLRCSPRSGDLSVYWYQQSLDQGLQFLIQYYNGEERAKGNILERFSAQQFPDLHSELNLSSLELGDSALYFCASSVSQGAFSGNEQFFGPGTRLTVL.

This chain connects TRBV20-1 to TRBJ2-2; TCRdb reports TRBD1, a call that lacks DNA to check it against. CDR3 length: 14 amino acids. Germline V CDR1 and CDR2: DFQATT, SNEGSKA (reference sequence). The CDR3 is CSALLAQGIGELFF.

The chain employs TRBV28 and TRBJ2-5; TCRdb's D call, TRBD1, is unchecked because there is no DNA. This CDR3 is built from 14 residues. Per the germline V gene, CDR1 is MDHEN and CDR2 is SYDVKM. The CDR3 sequence: CASSLGQPGETQYF.